The clone carrying this T cell receptor (beta chain) was seen a few times. Its antigen is still unknown. This related bone marrow graft donor gave peripheral blood on the day of marrow donation. The assay was immunoSEQ multiplex PCR, and TCRdb's table has in-frame clones only and misses some. The table shows tens of thousands of clones, with roughly 67% occurring only once. This entry comes from a study of T cells after posttransplantation cyclophosphamide. Study-level points and caveats: TRB overlap between skin or GI tissue T cells and blood was limited. Donor CD8+ memory clones often dominated recipient blood repertoires at later times. Recipient CMV seropositivity and CMV reactivation strongly tracked TRB clonality.

Specimen: memory CD4+ T cells sorted from PBMCs. The sequence derives from a woman aged 55-70 years in good health, CMV-negative, and a related stem cell transplant donor.

CDR3 region: CASSRGGASNSPLHF. For the CDR3, the DNA is TGTGCCAGCAGTCGGGGGGGCGCGAGTAATTCACCCCTCCACTTT. The chain links TRBV6-1 to TRBJ1-6; a possible D gene is TRBD1 (6 bases). The germline CDR1 and CDR2 sequences are MNHNS and SASEGT. The CDR3 totals 15 residues. The V and J ends lost 5 bases and 6 bases respectively, with 14 bases between them.